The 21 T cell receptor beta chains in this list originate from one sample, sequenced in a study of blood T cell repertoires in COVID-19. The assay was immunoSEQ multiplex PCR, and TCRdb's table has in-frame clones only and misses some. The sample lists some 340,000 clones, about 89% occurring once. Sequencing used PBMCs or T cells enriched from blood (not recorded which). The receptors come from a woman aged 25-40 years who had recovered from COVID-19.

CDR3 region: CASSYSERGEQFF. The DNA for the CDR3 is TGTGCCAGCAGTTATTCTGAGAGAGGTGAGCAGTTCTTC. J is TRBJ2-1 and V is TRBV6-2 or TRBV6-3; no reliable D call. There are 13 residues in the CDR3. Deletions cut 3 bases from V and 9 bases from J, with 12 bases between. CDR1 and CDR2 (germline): MNHEY, SVGEGT.

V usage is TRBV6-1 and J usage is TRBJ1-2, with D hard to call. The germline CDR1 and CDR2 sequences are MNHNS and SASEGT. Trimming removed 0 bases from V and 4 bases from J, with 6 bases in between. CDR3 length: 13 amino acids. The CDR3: CASSEARSYGYTF. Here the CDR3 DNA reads TGTGCCAGCAGTGAAGCGAGGAGCTATGGCTACACCTTC.

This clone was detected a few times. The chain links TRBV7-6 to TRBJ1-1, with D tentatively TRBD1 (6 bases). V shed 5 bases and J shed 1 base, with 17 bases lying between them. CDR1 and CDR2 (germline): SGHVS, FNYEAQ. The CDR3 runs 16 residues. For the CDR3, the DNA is TGTGCCAGCAGCCCGAGATACAGGGTGACGAACACTGAAGCTTTCTTT. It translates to CASSPRYRVTNTEAFF.

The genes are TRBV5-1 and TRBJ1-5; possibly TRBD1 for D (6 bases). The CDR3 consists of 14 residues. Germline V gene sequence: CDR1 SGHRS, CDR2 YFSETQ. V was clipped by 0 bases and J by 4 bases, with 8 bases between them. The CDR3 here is CASSLGQENQPQHF. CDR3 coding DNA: TGCGCCAGCAGCTTGGGACAGGAGAATCAGCCCCAGCATTTT.

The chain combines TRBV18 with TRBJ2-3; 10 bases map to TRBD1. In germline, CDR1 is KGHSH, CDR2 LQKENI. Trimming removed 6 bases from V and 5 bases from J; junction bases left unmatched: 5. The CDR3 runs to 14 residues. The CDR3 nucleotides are TGTGCCAGCTCCCTGGGACAGGGGCAAGATACGCAGTATTTT. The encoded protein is CASSLGQGQDTQYF.

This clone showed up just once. The CDR3 here is CASSFGRGGTDTQYF. CDR3 nucleotide sequence: TGTGCCAGCAGTTTCGGGCGGGGGGGCACAGATACGCAGTATTTT. The rearrangement joins TRBV27 to TRBJ2-3, with 8 nucleotides matching TRBD2. Germline V CDR1 and CDR2: MNHEY, SMNVEV (reference sequence). Losses at the gene ends were 3 bases for V and 1 base for J; bases not matched to a gene: 3. CDR3 length: 15 amino acids.

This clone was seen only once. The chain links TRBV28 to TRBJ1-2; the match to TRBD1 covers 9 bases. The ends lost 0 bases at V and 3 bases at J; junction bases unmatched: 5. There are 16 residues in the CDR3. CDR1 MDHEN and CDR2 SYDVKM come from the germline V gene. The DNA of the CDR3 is TGTGCCAGCAGTTTATGGAACAGGGGGCAGGACTATGGCTACACCTTC. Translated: CASSLWNRGQDYGYTF.

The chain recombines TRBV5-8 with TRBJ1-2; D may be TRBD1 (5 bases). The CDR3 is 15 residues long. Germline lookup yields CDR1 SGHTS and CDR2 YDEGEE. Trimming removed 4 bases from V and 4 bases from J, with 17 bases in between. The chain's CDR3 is CASSVLGRRGYGYTF. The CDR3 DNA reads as TGTGCCAGCAGCGTATTGGGCAGGAGGGGCTATGGCTACACCTTC.

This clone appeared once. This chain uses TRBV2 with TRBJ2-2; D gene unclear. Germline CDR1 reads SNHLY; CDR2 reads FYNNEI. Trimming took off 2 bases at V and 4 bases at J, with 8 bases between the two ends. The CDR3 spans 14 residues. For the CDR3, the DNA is TGTGCCAGCAGTGAACGTCCGTTCACCGGGGAGCTGTTTTTT. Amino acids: CASSERPFTGELFF.

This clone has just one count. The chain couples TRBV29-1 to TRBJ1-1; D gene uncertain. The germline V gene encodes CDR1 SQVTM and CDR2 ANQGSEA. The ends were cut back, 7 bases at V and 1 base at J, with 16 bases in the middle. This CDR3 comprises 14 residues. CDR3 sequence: CSACAGRSNTEAFF. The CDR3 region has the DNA TGCAGCGCCTGCGCAGGCAGGTCGAACACTGAAGCTTTCTTT.

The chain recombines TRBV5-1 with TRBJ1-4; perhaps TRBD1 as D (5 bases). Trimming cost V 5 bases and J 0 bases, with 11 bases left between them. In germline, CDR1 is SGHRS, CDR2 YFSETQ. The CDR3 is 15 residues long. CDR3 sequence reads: CASRSQGATNEKLFF. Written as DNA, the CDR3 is TGCGCCAGCAGATCCCAGGGTGCAACTAATGAAAAACTGTTTTTT.

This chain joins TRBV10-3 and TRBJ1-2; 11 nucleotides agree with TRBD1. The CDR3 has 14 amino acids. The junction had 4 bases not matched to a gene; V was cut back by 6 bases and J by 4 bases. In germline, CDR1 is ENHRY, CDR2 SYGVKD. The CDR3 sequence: CAISGQGATYGYTF. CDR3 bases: TGTGCCATCAGCGGACAGGGGGCGACCTATGGCTACACCTTC.

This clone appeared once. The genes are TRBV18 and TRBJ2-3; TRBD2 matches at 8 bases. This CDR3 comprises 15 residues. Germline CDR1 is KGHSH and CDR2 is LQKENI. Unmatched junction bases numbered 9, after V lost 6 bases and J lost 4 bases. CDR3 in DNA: TGTGCCAGCTCGTCGACTAGCGCCGGTGCAGATACGCAGTATTTT. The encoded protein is CASSSTSAGADTQYF.

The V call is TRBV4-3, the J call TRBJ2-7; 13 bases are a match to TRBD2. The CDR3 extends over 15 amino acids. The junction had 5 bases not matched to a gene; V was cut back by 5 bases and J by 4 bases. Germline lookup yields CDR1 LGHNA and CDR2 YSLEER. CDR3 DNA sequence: TGCGCCAGCAGCGACCGACTAGCGGGGGGTTACGAGCAGTACTTC. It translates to CASSDRLAGGYEQYF.

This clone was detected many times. This chain's CDR3 is CASSLVSGYTEAFF. Here the CDR3 DNA reads TGTGCCAGTAGTTTGGTCTCAGGATACACTGAAGCTTTCTTT. J is TRBJ1-1 and V is TRBV19; D unresolved. Trimming cost V 5 bases and J 3 bases, with 13 bases left between them. This CDR3 spans 14 amino acids. Germline values: CDR1 LNHDA, CDR2 SQIVND (reference sequence).

The CDR3 protein is CSVGPGTGGYGYTF. For the CDR3, the DNA is TGCAGCGTAGGCCCCGGGACGGGGGGCTATGGCTACACCTTC. The chain is built from TRBV29-1 and TRBJ1-2; weak D call: TRBD1 (5 bases). The CDR3 consists of 14 residues. The germline V and J ends were trimmed by 6 bases and 4 bases, with 18 bases remaining between them. Germline CDR1 and CDR2: SQVTM and ANQGSEA.

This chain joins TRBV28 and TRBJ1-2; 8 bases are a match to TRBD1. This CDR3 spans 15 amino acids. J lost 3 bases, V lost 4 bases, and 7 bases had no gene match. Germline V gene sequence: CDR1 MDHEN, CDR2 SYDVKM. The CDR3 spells CASSYQGASDYGYTF. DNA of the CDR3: TGTGCCAGCAGTTATCAGGGGGCGAGTGACTATGGCTACACCTTC.

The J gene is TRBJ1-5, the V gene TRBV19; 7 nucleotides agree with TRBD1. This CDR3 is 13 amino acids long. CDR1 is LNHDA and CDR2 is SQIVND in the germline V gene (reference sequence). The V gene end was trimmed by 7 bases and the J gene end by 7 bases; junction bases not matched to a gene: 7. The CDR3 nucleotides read TGTGCCAGTAAAGACAGGGTGTGGCAGCCCCAGCATTTT. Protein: CASKDRVWQPQHF.

The CDR3 here is CASSLQTRGYTEAFF. CDR3 coding DNA: TGTGCCAGCAGTTTGCAAACCAGGGGGTACACTGAAGCTTTCTTT. This rearrangement joins TRBV28 to TRBJ1-1; 7 nucleotides line up with TRBD1. There are 15 residues in the CDR3. From germline, CDR1 is MDHEN and CDR2 SYDVKM. V lost 3 bases, J lost 3 bases, and 7 bases stayed unmatched.

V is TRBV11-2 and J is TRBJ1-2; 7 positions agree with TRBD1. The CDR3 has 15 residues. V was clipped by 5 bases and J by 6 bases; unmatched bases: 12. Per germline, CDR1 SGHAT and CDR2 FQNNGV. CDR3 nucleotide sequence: TGTGCCAGCAGCCCCCAGACAGGGAAGTTAGATGGCTACACCTTC. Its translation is CASSPQTGKLDGYTF.

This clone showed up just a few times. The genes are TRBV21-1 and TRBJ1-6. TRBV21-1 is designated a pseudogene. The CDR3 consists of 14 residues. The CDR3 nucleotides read TGTGCCATGCAACGGAGGGTCAATAATTCACCCCTCCACTTT. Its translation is CAMQRRVNNSPLHF.